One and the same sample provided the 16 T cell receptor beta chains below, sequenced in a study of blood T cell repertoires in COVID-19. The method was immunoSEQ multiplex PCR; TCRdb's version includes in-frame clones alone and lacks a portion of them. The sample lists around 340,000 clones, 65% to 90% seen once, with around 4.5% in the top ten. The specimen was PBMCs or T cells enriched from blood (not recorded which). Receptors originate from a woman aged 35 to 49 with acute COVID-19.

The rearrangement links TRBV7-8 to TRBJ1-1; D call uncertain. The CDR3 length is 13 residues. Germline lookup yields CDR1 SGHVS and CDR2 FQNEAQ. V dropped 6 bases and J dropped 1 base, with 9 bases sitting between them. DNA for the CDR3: TGTGCCAGCAGTCGCGACTGGAACACTGAAGCTTTCTTT. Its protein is CASSRDWNTEAFF.

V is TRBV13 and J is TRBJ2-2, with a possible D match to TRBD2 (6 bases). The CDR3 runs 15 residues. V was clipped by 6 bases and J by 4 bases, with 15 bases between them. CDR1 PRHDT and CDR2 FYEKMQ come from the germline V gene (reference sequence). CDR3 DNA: TGTGCCAGCAGTCCAGATAGCGGTCTCACCGGGGAGCTGTTTTTT. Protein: CASSPDSGLTGELFF.

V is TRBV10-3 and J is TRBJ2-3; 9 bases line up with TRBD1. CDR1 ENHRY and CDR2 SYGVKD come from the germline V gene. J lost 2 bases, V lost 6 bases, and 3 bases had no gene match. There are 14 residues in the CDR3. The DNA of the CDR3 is TGTGCCATCAGGGGGACAGGGAACACAGATACGCAGTATTTT. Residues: CAIRGTGNTDTQYF.

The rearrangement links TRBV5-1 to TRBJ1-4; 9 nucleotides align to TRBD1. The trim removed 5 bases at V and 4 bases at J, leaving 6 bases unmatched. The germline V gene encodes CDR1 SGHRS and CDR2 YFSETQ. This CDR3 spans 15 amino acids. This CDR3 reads CASSDGQGHNEKLFF. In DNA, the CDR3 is TGCGCCAGCAGTGACGGACAGGGGCATAATGAAAAACTGTTTTTT.

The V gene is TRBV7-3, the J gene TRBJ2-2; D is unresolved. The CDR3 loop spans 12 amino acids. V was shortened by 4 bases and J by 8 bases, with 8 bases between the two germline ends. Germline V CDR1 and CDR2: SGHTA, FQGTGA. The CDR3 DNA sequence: TGTGCCAGCAGCTATAATAGAGGGGAGCTGTTTTTT. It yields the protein CASSYNRGELFF.

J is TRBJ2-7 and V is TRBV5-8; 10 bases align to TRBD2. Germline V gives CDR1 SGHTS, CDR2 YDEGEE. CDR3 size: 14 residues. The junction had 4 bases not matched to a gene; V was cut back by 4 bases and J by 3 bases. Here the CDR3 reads CASSNSGRSYEQYF. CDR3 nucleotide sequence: TGTGCCAGCAGCAATAGCGGGAGGAGCTACGAGCAGTACTTC.

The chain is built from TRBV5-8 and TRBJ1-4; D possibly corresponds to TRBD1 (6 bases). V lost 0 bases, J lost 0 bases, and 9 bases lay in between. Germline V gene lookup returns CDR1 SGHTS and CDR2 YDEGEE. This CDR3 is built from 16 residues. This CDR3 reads CASSLGGQATNEKLFF. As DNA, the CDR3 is TGTGCCAGCAGCTTGGGGGGGCAGGCAACTAATGAAAAACTGTTTTTT. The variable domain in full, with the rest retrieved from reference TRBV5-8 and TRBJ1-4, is EAGVTQSPTHLIKTRGQQATLRCSPISGHTSVYWYQQALGLGLQFLLWYDEGEERNRGNFPPRFSGRQFPNYSSELNVNALELEDSALYLCASSLGGQATNEKLFFGSGTQLSVL.

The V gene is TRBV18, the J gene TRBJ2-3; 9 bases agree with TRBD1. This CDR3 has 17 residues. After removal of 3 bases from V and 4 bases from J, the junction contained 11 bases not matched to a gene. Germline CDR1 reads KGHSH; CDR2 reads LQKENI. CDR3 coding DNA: TGTGCCAGCTCACCCGACAGGGGGATAATCCGAGCAGATACGCAGTATTTT. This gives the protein CASSPDRGIIRADTQYF.

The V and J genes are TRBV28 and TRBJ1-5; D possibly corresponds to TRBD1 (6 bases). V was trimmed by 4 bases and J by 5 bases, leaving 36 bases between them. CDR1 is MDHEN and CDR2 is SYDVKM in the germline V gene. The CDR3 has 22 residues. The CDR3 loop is CASSYNPPGAGRDTQGDQPQHF. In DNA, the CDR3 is TGTGCCAGCAGTTACAATCCCCCCGGAGCCGGAAGGGACACCCAAGGGGATCAGCCCCAGCATTTT. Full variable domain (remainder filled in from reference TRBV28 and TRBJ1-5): DVKVTQSSRYLVKRTGEKVFLECVQDMDHENMFWYRQDPGLGLRLIYFSYDVKMKEKGDIPEGYSVSREKKERFSLILESASTNQTSMYLCASSYNPPGAGRDTQGDQPQHFGDGTRLSIL.

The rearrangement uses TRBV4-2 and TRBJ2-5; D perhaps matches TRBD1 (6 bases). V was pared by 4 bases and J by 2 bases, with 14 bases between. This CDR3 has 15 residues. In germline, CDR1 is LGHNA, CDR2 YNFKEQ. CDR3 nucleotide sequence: TGTGCCAGCAGCCGAGCCGGACAGATTCAAGAGACCCAGTACTTC. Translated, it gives CASSRAGQIQETQYF.

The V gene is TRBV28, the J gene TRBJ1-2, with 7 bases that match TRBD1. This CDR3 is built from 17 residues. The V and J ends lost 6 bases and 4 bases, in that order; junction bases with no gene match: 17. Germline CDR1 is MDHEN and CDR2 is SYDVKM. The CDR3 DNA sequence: TGTGCCAGCAGGCCCTTTTCCTTAGGGGGCCGCGGCTATGGCTACACCTTC. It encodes CASRPFSLGGRGYGYTF.

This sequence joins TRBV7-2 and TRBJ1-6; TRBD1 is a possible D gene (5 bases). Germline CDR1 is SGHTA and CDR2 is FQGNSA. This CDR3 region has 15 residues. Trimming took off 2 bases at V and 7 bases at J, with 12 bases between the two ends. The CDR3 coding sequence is TGTGCCAGCAGCTTAACCTCAGGGTTAAATTCACCCCTCCACTTT. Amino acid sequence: CASSLTSGLNSPLHF. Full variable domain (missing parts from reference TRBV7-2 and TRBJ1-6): GAGVSQSPSNKVTEKGKDVELRCDPISGHTALYWYRQSLGQGLEFLIYFQGNSAPDKSGLPSDRFSAERTGGSVSTLTIQRTQQEDSAVYLCASSLTSGLNSPLHFGNGTRLTVT.

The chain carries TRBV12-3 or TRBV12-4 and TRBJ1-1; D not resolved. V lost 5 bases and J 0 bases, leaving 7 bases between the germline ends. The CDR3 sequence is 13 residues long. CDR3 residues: CASSTVMNTEAFF. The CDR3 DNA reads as TGTGCCAGCAGTACAGTCATGAACACTGAAGCTTTCTTT.

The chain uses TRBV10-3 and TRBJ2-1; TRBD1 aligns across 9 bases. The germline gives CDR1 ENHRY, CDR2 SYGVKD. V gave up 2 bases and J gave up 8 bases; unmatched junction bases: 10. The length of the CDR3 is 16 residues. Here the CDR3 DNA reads TGTGCCATCAGTGAGCCGGGACAGGGATATTTCGATGAGCAGTTCTTC. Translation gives CAISEPGQGYFDEQFF.

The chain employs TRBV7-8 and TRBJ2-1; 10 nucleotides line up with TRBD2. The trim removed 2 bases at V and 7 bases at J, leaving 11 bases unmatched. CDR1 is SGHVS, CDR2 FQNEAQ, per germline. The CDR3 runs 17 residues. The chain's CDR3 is CASSLRASGSSLNEQFF. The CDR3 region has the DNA TGTGCCAGCAGCTTAAGGGCTAGCGGGAGTTCGTTAAATGAGCAGTTCTTC. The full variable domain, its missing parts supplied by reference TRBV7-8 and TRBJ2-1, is GAGVSQSPRYKVAKRGQDVALRCDPISGHVSLFWYQQALGQGPEFLTYFQNEAQLDKSGLPSDRFFAERPEGSVSTLKIQRTQQEDSAVYLCASSLRASGSSLNEQFFGPGTRLTVL.

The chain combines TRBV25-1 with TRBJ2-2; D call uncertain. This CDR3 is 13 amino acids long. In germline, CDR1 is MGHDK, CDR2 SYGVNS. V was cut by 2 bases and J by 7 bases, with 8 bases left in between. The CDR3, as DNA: TGTGCCAGCAGTGAAATGGTCGGCGGGGAGCTGTTTTTT. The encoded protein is CASSEMVGGELFF.